Below are 10 T cell receptor beta chains sequenced from a single sample in a study of high-grade serous ovarian cancer treatment subgroups. Tumor tissue was taken before any definitive surgery or chemotherapy was given. Sequencing was performed with immunoSEQ multiplex PCR; in TCRdb, only in-frame clones are kept and a portion is missing. In the table there are more than 2,500 clones, 82% of which are singletons. The specimen sequenced was tumor tissue. These receptors came from a human donor with high-grade serous ovarian cancer.

The CDR3 here is CASSLGVAGGRNEQYF. For the CDR3, the DNA is TGTGCCAGCAGCTTAGGTGTAGCGGGAGGGCGCAACGAGCAGTACTTC. V usage is TRBV7-9 and J usage is TRBJ2-7, with 11 bases identical to TRBD2. In germline, CDR1 is SEHNR, CDR2 FQNEAQ (reference sequence). The junction had 7 bases not matched to a gene; V was cut back by 1 base and J by 5 bases. The CDR3 spans 16 residues.

V is TRBV21-1 and J is TRBJ2-4; the D call of TRBD1 is as the table states it, not checked on the DNA. TRBV21-1 is classified as a pseudogene. The CDR3 spans 13 residues. CDR3 coding DNA: TGTGCCAGCAGGGACAGGGCCAAAAACATTCAGTACTTC. Its translation: CASRDRAKNIQYF.

The CDR3 protein is CASSLESGSDSPLHF. The CDR3 DNA reads as TGCGCCAGCAGCTTGGAATCCGGGTCTGATTCACCCCTCCACTTT. The chain is built from TRBV5-1 and TRBJ1-6; D not certain. Trimming took off 0 bases at V and 8 bases at J, with 12 bases between the two ends. The germline gives CDR1 SGHRS, CDR2 YFSETQ. The CDR3 spans 15 residues.

In regard to this clone: The junction and the germline gene differ at one end; a read error may be behind it. The J gene is TRBJ2-4, the V gene TRBV7-2, with 9 positions matching TRBD2. The CDR3 is made up of 15 amino acids. CDR1 is SGHTA and CDR2 is FQGNSA in the germline V gene. CDR3 protein: CASSPERLAGNGVDF. In nucleotides, the CDR3 is TGTGCCAGCAGCCCAGAACGTCTAGCGGGAAATGGTGTTGACTTC.

Only a few counts were recorded for this clone. The J gene is TRBJ2-1, the V gene TRBV28; a weak D match, TRBD2 (5 bases). Between the trimmed V and J ends, which lost 5 bases and 9 bases, there was a span of 17 bases. CDR3 size: 14 residues. Per germline, CDR1 MDHEN and CDR2 SYDVKM. The CDR3 nucleotides read TGTGCCAGCAGTGCCCCTACTAGTGGCACTGAGCAGTTCTTC. It yields the protein CASSAPTSGTEQFF.

This clone was counted a single time. This rearrangement joins TRBV28 to TRBJ2-6; no reliable D call. The V and J ends lost 2 bases and 1 base respectively, with 6 bases between them. The length of the CDR3 is 15 residues. Germline V CDR1 and CDR2: MDHEN, SYDVKM. The CDR3 region has the DNA TGTGCCAGCAGTTTACCAGGATCTGGGGCCAACGTCCTGACTTTC. It is translated as CASSLPGSGANVLTF.

The chain is built from TRBV7-3 and TRBJ2-5, with TRBD2 matching 10 bases. The CDR3 runs 14 residues. Germline CDR1 is SGHTA and CDR2 is FQGTGA. J lost 5 bases, V lost 6 bases, and 6 bases had no gene match. CDR3 sequence (DNA): TGTGCCAGCAGTTCGAGCGGGAGGGCGGAGACCCAGTACTTC. Protein sequence: CASSSSGRAETQYF.

This chain connects TRBV5-1 to TRBJ2-7; D remains ambiguous. CDR3 length: 14 residues. Germline CDR1 SGHRS, CDR2 YFSETQ. The germline V and J ends were trimmed by 0 bases and 5 bases, with 12 bases remaining between them. The CDR3, as DNA: TGCGCCAGCAGCTTGGGGGGTCTCCCCAACGAGCAGTACTTC. Its protein product is CASSLGGLPNEQYF.

CDR3 in DNA: TGTGCCAGCAGCACTCGGTCCGACAGTCTCTATGGCTACACCTTC. Its protein is CASSTRSDSLYGYTF. The chain has TRBV7-8 and TRBJ1-2; perhaps TRBD1 as D (5 bases). Trimming removed 5 bases at V and 4 bases at J, with 17 bases between. Germline lookup yields CDR1 SGHVS and CDR2 FQNEAQ. The CDR3 runs to 15 residues.

This chain links TRBV5-5 with TRBJ1-2; D gene ambiguous. With 4 bases removed from V and 0 bases from J, the gap between germline ends came to 10 bases. The CDR3 length is 14 residues. Per the germline V gene, CDR1 is SGHKS and CDR2 is YYEKEE (reference sequence). DNA of the CDR3: TGTGCCAGCAGCCTAGACTGGACTAACTATGGCTACACCTTC. This encodes CASSLDWTNYGYTF.